A single sample gave rise to the 32 T cell receptor beta chains below, sequenced in a study of T cells in Graves' hyperthyroidism and ophthalmopathy. The TCR beta CDR3 regions underwent amplification using RNA transcripts as the source. A set of HTBI primers served as the primers for a first-round RT-PCR of the TCR CDR3. TCRdb passed the multiplex PCR reads through MiXCR, listing each CDR3 protein once. The sample records a few hundred thousand distinct CDR3 sequences, approximately 15% being singletons. The material sequenced was blood. All receptors come from a woman in her 30s with Graves' hyperthyroidism.

Regarding this clonotype: The junction departs from the called germline gene at one end, perhaps through a read error. J is TRBJ2-2 and V is TRBV6-9; weak D call: TRBD2 (6 bases). This CDR3 has 17 residues. The germline CDR1 and CDR2 sequences are MNHGY and SVAAGI. Written as DNA, the CDR3 is TGCGCCAGCAGTGGGGTGGGAGGCAGGGAAGGCACCGGGGAGCTGTTTTTT. Encoded protein: CASSGVGGREGTGELFF.

This clonotype was counted at least ten times. V and J are TRBV12-3 or TRBV12-4 and TRBJ2-5; D is possibly TRBD2 (7 bases). This CDR3 is 15 amino acids long. Trimming cost V 5 bases and J 4 bases, with 17 bases left between them. The CDR3 nucleotides are TGTGCCAGCAGTAGCGGGACAAATGGGGCAGAGACCCAGTACTTC. Its protein product is CASSSGTNGAETQYF.

This clonotype was counted ten times or more. The V and J genes are TRBV3-1 and TRBJ2-5; possible D gene TRBD1, 6 bases. V was trimmed by 4 bases and J by 0 bases, leaving 15 bases between them. Germline V CDR1 and CDR2: LGHDT, YNNKEL (reference sequence). The CDR3 covers 16 residues. This CDR3 is CASSPGHPGYQETQYF. CDR3 nucleotides: TGTGCCAGCAGCCCGGGACATCCGGGGTACCAAGAGACCCAGTACTTC.

This clonotype was seen ten or more times. The genes are TRBV7-2 and TRBJ2-1; 7 bases are a match to TRBD2. The CDR3 is 17 amino acids. The junction had 8 bases not matched to a gene; V was cut back by 1 base and J by 2 bases. CDR1 and CDR2 (germline): SGHTA, FQGNSA. The chain's CDR3 is CASSLGPLASTYNEQFF. The CDR3 DNA is TGTGCCAGCAGCTTAGGCCCACTAGCGTCGACCTACAATGAGCAGTTCTTC.

The chain links TRBV20-1 to TRBJ1-2; TRBD1 is a possible D gene (5 bases). The CDR3 consists of 12 residues. The V and J ends lost 4 bases and 3 bases respectively, with 9 bases between them. Per germline, CDR1 DFQATT and CDR2 SNEGSKA (reference sequence). Here the CDR3 reads CSATDRYYGYTF. DNA of the CDR3: TGCAGTGCTACAGACAGATACTATGGCTACACCTTC.

Ten or more counts support this clonotype. The rearrangement links TRBV28 to TRBJ1-5; perhaps TRBD1 as D (6 bases). The CDR3 covers 14 residues. The germline V gene has CDR1 MDHEN and CDR2 SYDVKM. Trimming removed 3 bases from V and 7 bases from J, with 13 bases in between. CDR3 sequence reads: CASSLPEGDQPQHF. The CDR3 DNA follows: TGTGCCAGCAGTTTGCCCGAGGGGGACCAGCCCCAGCATTTT.

The table lists this clonotype with many counts. The V gene is TRBV7-9, the J gene TRBJ2-7, with a possible D match to TRBD1 (6 bases). The germline V and J ends were trimmed by 5 bases and 7 bases, with 12 bases remaining between them. In germline, CDR1 is SEHNR, CDR2 FQNEAQ (reference sequence). The CDR3 runs 12 residues. CDR3 DNA sequence: TGTGCCAGCAGCCCAGAACAGGGAGAGCAGTACTTC. This sequence encodes CASSPEQGEQYF.

The V call is TRBV4-1, the J call TRBJ2-3; no clear D. The germline V gene has CDR1 MGHRA and CDR2 YSYEKL. Trimming stripped 0 bases from V and 5 bases from J, with 3 bases between. This CDR3 has 12 amino acids. DNA of the CDR3: TGCGCCAGCAGCCAAGATCAAGATACGCAGTATTTT. Translating it yields CASSQDQDTQYF.

V usage is TRBV7-6 and J usage is TRBJ1-5, with D unresolved. This CDR3 comprises 13 residues. Trimming stripped 5 bases from V and 3 bases from J, with 8 bases between. Germline-derived CDR1 and CDR2 are SGHVS and FNYEAQ. DNA for the CDR3: TGTGCCAGCAGCCAAGACACCAATCAGCCCCAGCATTTT. Residues: CASSQDTNQPQHF.

Note on this clonotype: A much bigger clone sits one base away, suggesting this may be a read error. DNA of the CDR3: TGTGCCTGGAGTGGGACAGGGGGCTACAAGCAGTACTTC. It codes for CAWSGTGGYKQYF. The chain employs TRBV30 and TRBJ2-7; 11 bases line up with TRBD1. Germline V gives CDR1 GTSNPN, CDR2 SVGIG (reference sequence). This CDR3 has 13 amino acids.

This clonotype has ten or more counts. The chain couples TRBV20-1 to TRBJ2-2, with 14 bases fitting TRBD2. The CDR3 extends over 17 amino acids. Trimming took 8 bases from V and 1 from J; bases not matched to a gene: 9. CDR1 is DFQATT, CDR2 SNEGSKA, per germline (reference sequence). Written as DNA, the CDR3 is TGCAGTCAGGGACTAGCGGGAGTTATCAGGAACACCGGGGAGCTGTTTTTT. It translates to CSQGLAGVIRNTGELFF.

The V call is TRBV28, the J call TRBJ1-5; possible D gene TRBD1, 6 bases. V lost 5 bases and J 3 bases, leaving 8 bases between the germline ends. CDR3 size: 13 residues. Germline loops: CDR1 MDHEN, CDR2 SYDVKM. The chain's CDR3 is CASSTGPNQPQHF. The DNA for the CDR3 is TGTGCCAGCAGTACAGGGCCCAATCAGCCCCAGCATTTT.

The genes are TRBV29-1 and TRBJ1-1; possibly TRBD1 for D (5 bases). Trimming stripped 5 bases from V and 1 base from J, with 11 bases between. This CDR3 is 13 amino acids long. Germline CDR1 reads SQVTM; CDR2 reads ANQGSEA. The DNA for the CDR3 is TGCAGCGTTAATGGGGGAGGGAACACTGAAGCTTTCTTT. Protein: CSVNGGGNTEAFF.

This clonotype has a count of ten or more. The V and J genes are TRBV28 and TRBJ2-7; 14 bases agree with TRBD2. The germline CDR1 and CDR2 sequences are MDHEN and SYDVKM. The V and J ends lost 11 bases and 7 bases, in that order; junction bases with no gene match: 7. The CDR3 runs to 13 residues. The CDR3 region is CAGGTSGSYEQYF. The CDR3 DNA sequence: TGTGCCGGCGGGACTAGCGGGAGTTATGAGCAGTACTTC.

This clonotype showed up many times. V usage is TRBV11-2 and J usage is TRBJ2-6; the D call may be TRBD1 or TRBD2 (5 bases each). The CDR3 is made up of 18 amino acids. The ends were cut back, 8 bases at V and 1 base at J, with 21 bases in the middle. The V gene's germline CDR1 is SGHAT and CDR2 FQNNGV. For the CDR3, the DNA is TGTGCCAGCCCAATCGGGGCGCATGGTATGTCTGGGGCCAACGTCCTGACTTTC. Its protein product is CASPIGAHGMSGANVLTF.

This clonotype was counted many times. This chain connects TRBV5-8 to TRBJ1-1, with no clear D. The germline gives CDR1 SGHTS, CDR2 YDEGEE. The CDR3 covers 12 residues. With 4 bases removed from V and 7 bases from J, the gap between germline ends came to 11 bases. Here the CDR3 DNA reads TGTGCCAGCAGCCCACGGTCGGTTGAAGCTTTCTTT. Its translation is CASSPRSVEAFF.

The rearrangement uses TRBV6-1 and TRBJ2-7; 9 bases are shared with TRBD1. This CDR3 has 15 amino acids. V was pared by 6 bases and J by 0 bases, with 6 bases of the junction left unmatched. CDR1 is MNHNS and CDR2 is SASEGT in the germline V gene. CDR3 bases: TGTGCCAGCAGGTCCGGGACAGGGCCCTCCTACGAGCAGTACTTC. Amino acid sequence: CASRSGTGPSYEQYF.

This clonotype appeared many times. V is TRBV20-1 and J is TRBJ2-3, with TRBD2 matching over 9 bases. From germline, CDR1 is DFQATT and CDR2 SNEGSKA (reference sequence). With V trimmed by 5 bases and J by 0 bases, 15 bases remained unmatched. CDR3 length: 18 amino acids. The CDR3 is CSAPLFAAGGLSTDTQYF. CDR3 DNA sequence: TGCAGTGCTCCCCTGTTTGCGGCGGGAGGGCTAAGCACAGATACGCAGTATTTT.

The chain joins TRBV4-1 to TRBJ2-1; 13 nucleotides align to TRBD2. The CDR3 is made up of 16 amino acids. V lost 0 bases and J lost 8; bases outside the gene matches: 4. Germline CDR1 MGHRA, CDR2 YSYEKL. CDR3 region: CASSQDPGLAGDEQFF. CDR3 DNA: TGCGCCAGCAGCCAAGATCCCGGACTAGCGGGAGATGAGCAGTTCTTC.

The genes are TRBV12-3 or TRBV12-4 and TRBJ2-2, with 8 bases matching TRBD2. CDR3 length equals 13 residues. V was pared by 6 bases and J by 9 bases, with 6 bases of the junction left unmatched. The CDR3 is CASRLAVFRELFF. In DNA form, the CDR3 reads TGTGCCAGCAGACTAGCGGTATTCAGGGAGCTGTTTTTT.

This clonotype was observed at least ten times. J is TRBJ2-1 and V is TRBV3-1; the D is unclear. Germline V lookup: CDR1 LGHDT, CDR2 YNNKEL (reference sequence). Trimming took off 8 bases at V and 4 bases at J, with 18 bases between the two ends. The CDR3 sequence is 15 residues long. This chain's CDR3 is CASPSSGKTYNEQFF. In DNA form, the CDR3 reads TGTGCCAGCCCCTCCTCGGGCAAGACATACAATGAGCAGTTCTTC.

This clonotype was found many times. This chain connects TRBV12-3 or TRBV12-4 to TRBJ2-7; D is unresolved. The CDR3 length is 14 residues. Trimming stripped 3 bases from V and 2 bases from J, with 11 bases between. The CDR3 region is CASSFFKATYEQYF. The CDR3, as DNA: TGTGCCAGCAGTTTTTTTAAGGCCACCTACGAGCAGTACTTC.

This clonotype was observed many times. The chain employs TRBV12-3 or TRBV12-4 and TRBJ2-7, with D perhaps TRBD1 or TRBD2 (6 bases each). V was clipped by 5 bases and J by 4 bases, with 18 bases between them. The CDR3 has 15 residues. For the CDR3, the DNA is TGTGCCAGCAGTCTAGGAGGGACAAAGAGATACGAGCAGTACTTC. It codes for CASSLGGTKRYEQYF.

The V and J genes are TRBV19 and TRBJ1-1; D might be TRBD1 (5 bases). V was shortened by 5 bases and J by 3 bases, with 16 bases between the two germline ends. The CDR3 has 15 amino acids. Germline CDR1 is LNHDA and CDR2 is SQIVND (reference sequence). In DNA, the CDR3 is TGTGCCAGTAGTGCCAGTCGGGGCTGGGACACTGAAGCTTTCTTT. Encoded protein: CASSASRGWDTEAFF.

This clonotype appeared many times. This sequence joins TRBV3-1 and TRBJ2-7; TRBD2 might be the D (5 bases). Trimming cost V 3 bases and J 0 bases, with 6 bases left between them. The CDR3 extends over 13 amino acids. CDR1 is LGHDT, CDR2 YNNKEL, per germline (reference sequence). The CDR3 is CASSQGSSYEQYF. CDR3 bases: TGTGCCAGCAGCCAGGGGAGCTCCTACGAGCAGTACTTC.

This clonotype has a single count. The chain joins TRBV20-1 to TRBJ2-5; D is ambiguous. The CDR3 has 15 amino acids. The V end lost 3 bases, the J end lost 3 bases, and 17 bases lay between the germline ends. Per germline, CDR1 DFQATT and CDR2 SNEGSKA (reference sequence). Here the CDR3 reads CSARLSATSEETQYF. In nucleotides, the CDR3 is TGCAGTGCTAGGTTGTCCGCGACTTCTGAAGAGACCCAGTACTTC.

This clonotype was seen at least ten times. The chain employs TRBV3-1 and TRBJ1-5; no definite D call. V dropped 5 bases and J dropped 3 bases, with 11 bases sitting between them. CDR1 LGHDT and CDR2 YNNKEL come from the germline V gene (reference sequence). The CDR3 covers 14 residues. The CDR3 spells CASSRGTDNQPQHF. Written as DNA, the CDR3 is TGTGCCAGCAGCAGAGGAACTGACAATCAGCCCCAGCATTTT.

The table lists this clonotype with a few counts. The chain has TRBV20-1 and TRBJ2-2; 11 bases agree with TRBD2. The CDR3 consists of 16 residues. The V gene end was trimmed by 3 bases and the J gene end by 7 bases; junction bases not matched to a gene: 10. CDR1 is DFQATT and CDR2 is SNEGSKA in the germline V gene (reference sequence). CDR3 amino acids: CSASQTSGSDVGELFF. CDR3 sequence (DNA): TGCAGTGCTAGCCAAACTAGCGGGAGTGACGTCGGGGAGCTGTTTTTT.

This clonotype was recorded a few times. The chain joins TRBV4-3 to TRBJ2-1; 12 bases agree with TRBD2. This CDR3 contains 18 residues. V gave up 3 bases and J gave up 2 bases; unmatched junction bases: 8. Germline loops: CDR1 LGHNA, CDR2 YSLEER. The CDR3: CASSHQTSGRRTYNEQFF. CDR3 bases: TGCGCCAGCAGCCACCAGACTAGCGGGAGACGGACCTACAATGAGCAGTTCTTC.

This clonotype was picked up many times. This sequence joins TRBV6-5 and TRBJ1-2, with D possibly matching TRBD1 (5 bases). The CDR3 has 12 amino acids. The germline gives CDR1 MNHEY, CDR2 SVGAGI. Trimming pared 2 bases from V and 4 bases from J, leaving 5 bases between. CDR3 protein: CASSYRGYGYTF. CDR3 nucleotides: TGTGCCAGCAGTTACAGGGGCTATGGCTACACCTTC.

This clonotype was counted ten times or more. The J gene is TRBJ2-1, the V gene TRBV20-1, with D hard to call. CDR1 DFQATT and CDR2 SNEGSKA come from the germline V gene (reference sequence). The germline V and J ends were trimmed by 8 bases and 0 bases, with 8 bases remaining between them. The CDR3 consists of 12 residues. The chain's CDR3 is CSPFRSYNEQFF. CDR3 nucleotide sequence: TGCAGTCCGTTTCGCTCCTACAATGAGCAGTTCTTC.

In its sample, this clonotype was seen many times. The chain is built from TRBV6-2 or TRBV6-3 and TRBJ2-1, with no clear D. The CDR3 has 12 amino acids. V shed 9 bases and J shed 1 base, with 7 bases lying between them. CDR1 is MNHEY, CDR2 SVGEGT, per germline. The CDR3 DNA is TGTGCCAGTAGAGCGTCCTACAATGAGCAGTTCTTC. This gives the protein CASRASYNEQFF.